One T cell receptor (beta chain) is described in this entry. No cognate antigen has been identified for it. No clone much larger than this one lies a single base away; base qualities are absent. Using the deep immunoSEQ assay, TCR CDR3 regions were amplified from genomic DNA by multiplex PCR. Extracted genomic DNA from each cell subset was spread evenly across all wells of several immunoSEQ 96-well plates, with each plate serving as a replicate. For sorted subsets, each replicate PCR was loaded with around 200 ng genomic DNA, equivalent to 32,000 or so T cell genomes. The purified libraries were quantified using a Qubit 3.0 fluorometer, sized with a Bioanalyzer 2100, and then quantified again using the KAPA Library Quantification kit. Each immunoSEQ 96-well plate was sequenced on its own single-read 150-cycle Illumina NextSeq 550 flow cell. The study's own analysis went as follows. The immunoSEQ output contained only junctional sequences without quality scores, so filtering could not match that applied to full-length reads. Sequences were annotated with PyIR, a Python wrapper for IgBLAST v1.9, using IMGT germline references to assign V/J genes and CDR3. Any read was removed if the V/J assignment was weak (E-value above 1e-6), the CDR3 was missing, or the read contained stop codons, out-of-frame junctions, or ambiguous translated residues. V3J clonotypes were defined by identical inferred V gene, J gene, and CDR3 amino acid sequence. Percentage overlap between repertoires was calculated by dividing the number of shared unique clonotypes by the size of the smaller repertoire. RTK rarefaction, the Chao1 estimator, and Recon v2.1 estimates of unobserved clonotypes were used to assess repertoire richness. OLGA was used to compute generation probabilities for all TCRbeta clonotypes that the gDNA method yielded from a handful of donors. Sourced from immuneACCESS, this table was stored by TCRdb with only in-frame sequences that have V and J called. A share of the clones is absent; for the studies checked, an unresolved V gene accounts for under half, and the remainder has no known explanation. D and trimming come from the DNA, and the V and J calls and clone size come from that table. Within this sample are around 620,000 clones, with around 95% of them counted one time only. Of the sample, about 0.11% falls within the top ten clones.

The data belong to a study of shared clonotypes between healthy human individuals (TCRdb year 2020). With respect to the entire study: The cohort comprised a couple of women and a few men aged 18 to 49 years. Different laboratories and diverse techniques were used to prepare libraries and sequence TCR repertoires, to increase sequencing depth and limit assay-specific biases. Leukapheresis yielded between about 0.85 and 9.5 billion PBMCs per donor. The study deeply sequenced blood TCR repertoires of about five healthy adults to estimate repertoire size and the extent of clonotype sharing between individuals. For each donor, CD4 naive and CD4 memory were each run on three plates, CD8 naive on two plates, and CD8 memory on one plate. Results and caveats for the whole study, not just this receptor: Incomplete sequencing was indicated by rarefaction of sorted-subset datasets, despite the large sequencing depth. Because the study included a small number of donors, the genetic and exposure-history diversity represented was limited. Sampling was restricted to blood, and TCR repertoires in tissues likely differ from the TCR repertoires found in blood. Naive subsets generally had larger estimated clonotype richness than memory subsets. When a few donors were compared, the shared fraction of clonotypes was 5% to 6.5% for naive CD4, 3.5% to 4% for naive CD8, 2.3% for memory CD4, and 0.4% for memory CD8. Clonotypes shared by all four sorted-subset donors showed higher generation probabilities than non-shared clonotypes. Pairwise subsampling led to the expectation that sequencing depth would affect the degree of clonotype sharing among donors.

Trimming removed 7 bases from V and 4 bases from J; the gene matches leave 6 bases unexplained. The CDR1 and CDR2 encoded by the germline V gene (reference sequence) are SGHNT and YYREEE. The CDR3 runs 14 residues from the cysteine to the phenylalanine. Only CDR3 DNA is held: 42 bases, read in frame from base 1. CD8 naive samples were obtained by positive selection for CCR7 among CD45RO-negative cells, yielding a CD45RA+CCR7+ population from which TemRA cells were excluded. The donors were healthy, HIV-negative adults with no recently reported acute infections or vaccinations. Only Caucasian adults living in Nashville, Tennessee, USA were represented among the donors. Blood was obtained by leukapheresis, after which PBMCs were separated by Ficoll-Histopaque density gradient centrifugation and cryopreserved in liquid nitrogen vapor phase. Analytical flow cytometry was used to check the purity and quantity of each magnetically sorted T cell population. Genomic DNA was isolated from every sorted fraction and measured by UV absorbance on a Nanodrop 2000c.

The receptor comes from a woman aged 25-40 years in good health. The sample consisted of naive CD8+ T cells sorted from blood. This sample's cell subset or site label indicates: CD45RA+CCR7+. This sequence uses TRBV5-4 and TRBJ2-1; 9 of the junction bases match TRBD2. The CDR3 corresponds to CASVSGSGYNEQFF. Here is the DNA: TGTGCCAGCGTTAGCGGGAGTGGGTACAATGAGCAGTTCTTC.